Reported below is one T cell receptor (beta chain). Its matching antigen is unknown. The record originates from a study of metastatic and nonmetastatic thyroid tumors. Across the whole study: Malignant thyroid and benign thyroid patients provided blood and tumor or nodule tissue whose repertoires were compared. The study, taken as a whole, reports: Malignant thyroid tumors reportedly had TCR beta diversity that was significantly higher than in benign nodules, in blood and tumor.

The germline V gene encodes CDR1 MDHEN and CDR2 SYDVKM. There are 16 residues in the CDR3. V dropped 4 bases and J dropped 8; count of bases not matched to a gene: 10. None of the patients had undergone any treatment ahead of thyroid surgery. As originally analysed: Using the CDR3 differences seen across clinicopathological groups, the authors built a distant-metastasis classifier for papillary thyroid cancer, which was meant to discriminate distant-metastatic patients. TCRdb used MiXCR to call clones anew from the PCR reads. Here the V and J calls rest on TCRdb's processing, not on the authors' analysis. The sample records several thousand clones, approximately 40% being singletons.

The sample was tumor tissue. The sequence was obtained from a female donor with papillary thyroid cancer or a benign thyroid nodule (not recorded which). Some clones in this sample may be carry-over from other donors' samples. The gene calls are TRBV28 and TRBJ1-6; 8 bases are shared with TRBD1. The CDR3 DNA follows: TGTGCCAGCAGTTACTCCCGGGACAGGCGATATTCACCCCTCCACTTT. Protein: CASSYSRDRRYSPLHF.